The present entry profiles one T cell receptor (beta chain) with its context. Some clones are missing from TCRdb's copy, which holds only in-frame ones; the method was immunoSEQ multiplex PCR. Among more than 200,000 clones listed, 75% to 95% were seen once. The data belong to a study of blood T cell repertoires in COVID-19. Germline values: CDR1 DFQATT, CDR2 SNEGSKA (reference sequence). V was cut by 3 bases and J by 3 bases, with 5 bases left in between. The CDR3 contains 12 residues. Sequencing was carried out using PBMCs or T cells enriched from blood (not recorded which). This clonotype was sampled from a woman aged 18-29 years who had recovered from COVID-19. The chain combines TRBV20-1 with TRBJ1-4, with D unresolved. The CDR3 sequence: CSASHSNEKLFF. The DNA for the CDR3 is TGCAGTGCTAGTCATTCTAATGAAAAACTGTTTTTT.